This TCR beta chain was sequenced for a study of early T cells in non-severe SARS-CoV-2 infection. Each cDNA molecule carried a unique molecular identifier. From the 5' RACE reads, TCRdb called clonotypes with MiXCR, one entry per CDR3 protein. Among more than 55,000 distinct CDR3 sequences, approximately 4.6% were seen once, and the ten largest hold under 4%. Study results and caveats: Reliance on VDJdb matching favored anti-spike CD8 responses; private and CD4 specificities were missed.

This clonotype was detected only once. Antigen: not known. A much larger clone is a single base away; this may be a read error. The CDR3 spans 15 residues. Germline loops: CDR1 SGHVS, CDR2 FQNEAQ. Trimming cost V 2 bases and J 4 bases, with 12 bases left between them. The chain links TRBV7-8 to TRBJ1-5, with D unclear. The receptor was derived from an adult who was a healthcare worker with PCR-confirmed SARS-CoV-2 infection or an uninfected control (not recorded which). The donor label of this sample is uncertain. The sequenced sample was whole blood, obtained at baseline. CDR3 nucleotides: TGTGCCAGCAGCTTATGGCGCGTACCGAATCAGCCCCAGCATTTT. It specifies CASSLWRVPNQPQHF.